This T cell receptor beta chain came from a study of radiotherapy plus CTLA-4 blockade in lung cancer. Overall study: Objective responses arose in approximately 19% of patients, and 31% experienced disease control. Notes on the study in general: Researchers report tumor-derived TCR clones expanding in blood after radiotherapy plus ipilimumab. Strongest reported response predictors: early blood clone changes and post-radiation interferon-beta.

Notes on this clone: Its antigen remains unknown.

This CDR3 has 16 residues. Germline CDR1 reads SGHNT; CDR2 reads YENEEA. V gave up 7 bases and J gave up 4 bases; unmatched junction bases: 10. Assay used: immunoSEQ multiplex PCR; TCRdb lists only in-frame clones, some missing. The table shows about 45,000 clones, with roughly 76% occurring only once. The sample in question was peripheral blood, obtained from a patient treated with radiotherapy plus ipilimumab. The receptor's source is a human donor with non-small cell lung cancer who had a complete response to radiotherapy plus ipilimumab. The V and J genes are TRBV11-3 and TRBJ2-1, with 10 positions matching TRBD2. CDR3 DNA sequence: TGTGCCAGCACACCTCCCACTAGCGGGGAGTACAATGAGCAGTTCTTC. This gives the protein CASTPPTSGEYNEQFF. Drawing the rest from reference TRBV11-3 and TRBJ2-1, the complete variable domain is EAGVVQSPRYKIIEKKQPVAFWCNPISGHNTLYWYLQNLGQGPELLIRYENEEAVDDSQLPKDRFSAERLKGVDSTLKIQPAELGDSAVYLCASTPPTSGEYNEQFFGPGTRLTVL.